The clone carrying this T cell receptor beta chain was seen at least ten times. Its target is not known. This CDR3 is built from 15 residues. Unmatched junction bases numbered 9, after V lost 5 bases and J lost 3 bases. The germline gives CDR1 SGHTA, CDR2 FQGNSA. The data derive from a study of CD8+CD57+ T cells in acquired aplastic anemia. The authors sequenced patients whose flow cytometry had shown CD8+CD57+ cell expansion. Patients were therapy-naive when their blood was sampled. Genomic DNA constituted the template upon which TCR beta VDJ and CDR3 profiling was performed. TCRdb processed the reads anew with MiXCR; each CDR3 protein has one entry. The sample holds some 180,000 distinct CDR3 sequences; nearly 65% are singletons and the top ten take about 44%. The study, taken as a whole, reports: Patients and controls turned out to have around 29 CD8+ CDR3 sequences in common.

The J gene is TRBJ2-7, the V gene TRBV7-2, with 8 positions matching TRBD1. Sequencing was carried out using sorted CD4+, CD8+, or CD8+CD57+ T cells (not recorded which) from PBMCs. This clonotype was obtained from a human donor with aplastic anemia. This CDR3 reads CASSTKDRAHYEQYF. The CDR3 nucleotides read TGTGCCAGCAGCACCAAGGACAGGGCCCACTACGAGCAGTACTTC.